This record looks at one T cell receptor beta chain sequence and its context. As for treatment: around 19 received Ad26.COV2.S at low or high dose, single or two shots; roughly five received placebo; per-sample allocation not given. Material that was analyzed had been drawn on day 63 after the first vaccine or placebo injection. V lost 7 bases to trimming and J lost 8 bases, with 15 bases between them. The CDR3 runs 13 residues. Sequenced by immunoSEQ multiplex PCR; TCRdb stores in-frame clones only, minus some. The sample shows about 370,000 clones, 70% to 90% of them seen only once. This entry is derived from a study of Ad26.COV2.S vaccination and SARS-CoV-2 variants. On the study more broadly: Of the COV1001 trial arms, the Ad26.COV2.S arm included the donor. Intramuscularly, Ad26.COV2.S was given either once or twice, 56 days apart.

The TCR comes from a person aged 18 to 65 who received the Ad26.COV2.S COVID-19 vaccine or a placebo. The sample in question was peripheral blood, obtained in a trial of Ad26.COV2.S vaccine versus placebo. This chain joins TRBV12-3 or TRBV12-4 and TRBJ2-1; D possibly matches TRBD1 or TRBD2 (5 bases each). DNA for the CDR3: TGTGCCAGCACCTTGGTGGGGACGCATGAGCAGTTCTTC. Translating it yields CASTLVGTHEQFF.